These 30 T cell receptor beta chains share one sample of origin, sequenced in a study of cytomegalovirus exposure and HLA in healthy donors. PCR employed 60 Vbeta and 13 Jbeta primers. The assay was immunoSEQ multiplex PCR, and TCRdb's table has in-frame clones only and misses some. The sample includes some 120,000 clones, roughly 77% of them seen just once. The sample comprised PBMCs. The receptors derive from a man between 18 and 35 years old in good health and CMV-seronegative.

This clone was observed a few times. The chain uses TRBV7-2 and TRBJ2-1, with 15 nucleotides matching TRBD2. The length of the CDR3 is 15 residues. Per germline, CDR1 SGHTA and CDR2 FQGNSA. Trimming cost V 3 bases and J 10 bases; bases outside gene matches: 4. The CDR3 protein is CASSFGLAGGQEQFF. CDR3 coding DNA: TGTGCCAGCAGCTTTGGACTAGCGGGGGGGCAAGAGCAGTTCTTC.

V usage is TRBV4-3 and J usage is TRBJ2-2; 8 bases line up with TRBD2. This CDR3 comprises 17 residues. Germline V gene data show CDR1 as LGHNA and CDR2 as YSLEER. V gave up 4 bases and J gave up 0 bases; unmatched junction bases: 7. In DNA form, the CDR3 reads TGCGCCAGCAGCCTTAGAGCGGGGGTCGCGAACACCGGGGAGCTGTTTTTT. This encodes CASSLRAGVANTGELFF.

Comment on this clone: Compared with germline, one end of the junction differs, possibly owing to a read error. Other DNA sequences of this sample code for an identical CDR3. V is TRBV7-2 and J is TRBJ2-5, with 12 bases fitting TRBD2. Per the germline V gene, CDR1 is SGHTA and CDR2 is FQGNSA. CDR3 length equals 14 residues. CDR3 nucleotide sequence: TGTGCCAGCAGCCTAGCGGGGGGGGGTGAGACCCAGTACTTC. Translated, it gives CASSLAGGGETQYF.

The rearrangement uses TRBV6-5 and TRBJ2-2; 7 bases are a match to TRBD1. Looked up from germline, CDR1 is MNHEY and CDR2 is SVGAGI. J lost 4 bases, V lost 4 bases, and 9 bases had no gene match. The CDR3 is 16 residues long. Here the CDR3 reads CASSSTGREGTGELFF. CDR3 nucleotides: TGTGCCAGCAGTTCGACAGGGCGAGAGGGCACCGGGGAGCTGTTTTTT.

This chain joins TRBV5-6 and TRBJ2-7; a weak D match, TRBD2 (6 bases). Germline V gene sequence: CDR1 SGHDT, CDR2 YYEEEE. V lost 7 bases, J lost 2 bases, and 13 bases lay in between. The CDR3 totals 13 residues. The CDR3 protein is CASRRRGTYEQYF. Written as DNA, the CDR3 is TGTGCCAGCCGCCGGAGGGGAACCTACGAGCAGTACTTC.

The chain recombines TRBV7-6 with TRBJ2-1; TRBD2 aligns across 11 bases. With 1 base clipped from V and 6 bases from J, the junction kept 2 bases outside the gene matches. The CDR3 loop spans 15 amino acids. CDR1 is SGHVS, CDR2 FNYEAQ, per germline. Here the CDR3 reads CASSLVGTSGNEQFF. The CDR3, as DNA: TGTGCCAGCAGCTTAGTAGGGACTAGCGGCAATGAGCAGTTCTTC.

This clone was seen more than once but under ten times. This sequence joins TRBV5-6 and TRBJ1-5; tentative D call: TRBD1 (5 bases). V was trimmed by 2 bases and J by 2 bases, leaving 8 bases between them. The CDR3 spans 14 residues. From germline, CDR1 is SGHDT and CDR2 YYEEEE. In nucleotides, the CDR3 is TGTGCCAGCAGCTTAAGGGGTCGCAATCAGCCCCAGCATTTT. This codes for CASSLRGRNQPQHF. The full variable domain, in which reference TRBV5-6 and TRBJ1-5 provide the parts outside the CDR3, is DAGVTQSPTHLIKTRGQQVTLRCSPKSGHDTVSWYQQALGQGPQFIFQYYEEEERQRGNFPDRFSGHQFPNYSSELNVNALLLGDSALYLCASSLRGRNQPQHFGDGTRLSIL.

This clone came up once. The V gene is TRBV27, the J gene TRBJ2-2; D unresolved. This CDR3 is built from 15 residues. The germline gives CDR1 MNHEY, CDR2 SMNVEV (reference sequence). V dropped 2 bases and J dropped 0 bases, with 7 bases sitting between them. The CDR3 protein is CASSLGGANTGELFF. The CDR3 region has the DNA TGTGCCAGCAGTTTAGGCGGCGCGAACACCGGGGAGCTGTTTTTT.

This clone was found once. CDR3 protein: CATSNPRGKGKSNQPQHF. The CDR3 nucleotides are TGTGCCACCAGCAACCCCAGGGGGAAAGGCAAGAGCAATCAGCCCCAGCATTTT. The rearrangement links TRBV15 to TRBJ1-5; 7 bases agree with TRBD1. This CDR3 region has 18 residues. J was trimmed by 1 base and V by 4 bases; bases with no gene match: 13. The germline gives CDR1 LNHNV, CDR2 YYDKDF (reference sequence). The complete variable domain, with remaining parts taken from reference TRBV15 and TRBJ1-5, reads DAMVIQNPRYQVTQFGKPVTLSCSQTLNHNVMYWYQQKSSQAPKLLFHYYDKDFNNEADTPDNFQSRRPNTSFCFLDIRSPGLGDTAMYLCATSNPRGKGKSNQPQHFGDGTRLSIL.

This clone was found a few times. The chain employs TRBV4-1 and TRBJ2-1; 12 nucleotides agree with TRBD2. Germline V gene sequence: CDR1 MGHRA, CDR2 YSYEKL. The CDR3 loop spans 17 amino acids. V lost 0 bases and J lost 7; bases outside the gene matches: 7. The chain's CDR3 is CASSQDHLAGGQNEQFF. The CDR3 DNA reads TGCGCCAGCAGCCAAGATCATCTAGCGGGGGGGCAAAATGAGCAGTTCTTC.

The V gene is TRBV11-2, the J gene TRBJ2-1, with D unclear. The CDR3 spans 11 residues. The V and J ends lost 3 bases and 6 bases respectively, with 3 bases between them. Per germline, CDR1 SGHAT and CDR2 FQNNGV. CDR3 loop: CASSFGNEQFF. The CDR3 DNA is TGTGCCAGCAGCTTCGGCAATGAGCAGTTCTTC.

This chain joins TRBV12-5 and TRBJ2-7; TRBD2 matches at 10 bases. The CDR3 contains 17 residues. J gave up 9 bases and V 4 bases, and 18 bases lay outside the gene matches. In germline, CDR1 is LGHNT, CDR2 FRNRAP. The CDR3: CASGSESVLAGPRGQYF. The CDR3 DNA reads TGTGCTAGTGGTTCGGAATCCGTACTAGCGGGGCCTCGCGGGCAGTACTTC.

This clone has a single count. The chain combines TRBV19 with TRBJ2-2; TRBD1 agrees at 10 bases. The CDR3 extends over 15 amino acids. The germline V gene encodes CDR1 LNHDA and CDR2 SQIVND (reference sequence). After removal of 6 bases from V and 3 bases from J, the junction contained 4 bases not matched to a gene. The CDR3 DNA reads TGTGCCAGTAGATCTGGGACAGGGGACACCGGGGAGCTGTTTTTT. Amino acid sequence: CASRSGTGDTGELFF.

The chain joins TRBV19 to TRBJ2-7, with a possible D match to TRBD1 (6 bases). Germline V gives CDR1 LNHDA, CDR2 SQIVND (reference sequence). The CDR3 extends over 13 amino acids. V was pared by 5 bases and J by 0 bases, with 8 bases between. In DNA, the CDR3 is TGTGCCAGTAGTGGACAGATCTCCTACGAGCAGTACTTC. Its protein is CASSGQISYEQYF.

The chain has TRBV5-1 and TRBJ2-7; D might be TRBD2 (6 bases). The CDR3 has 14 amino acids. Trimming took 4 bases from V and 3 from J, leaving 14 bases between them. Germline V gene sequence: CDR1 SGHRS, CDR2 YFSETQ. The CDR3 spells CASSPGVGGYEQYF. The CDR3 DNA follows: TGCGCCAGCAGCCCCGGGGTGGGGGGCTACGAGCAGTACTTC. Together with reference TRBV5-1 and TRBJ2-7, the CDR3 gives the full variable domain: KAGVTQTPRYLIKTRGQQVTLSCSPISGHRSVSWYQQTPGQGLQFLFEYFSETQRNKGNFPGRFSGRQFSNSRSEMNVSTLELGDSALYLCASSPGVGGYEQYFGPGTRLTVT.

V and J are TRBV5-1 and TRBJ1-1; D is undetermined. Deletions cut 0 bases from V and 1 base from J, with 10 bases between. Looked up from germline, CDR1 is SGHRS and CDR2 is YFSETQ. This CDR3 spans 15 amino acids. CDR3 in amino acids: CASSLAGVSNTEAFF. The CDR3 DNA sequence: TGCGCCAGCAGCTTGGCCGGGGTATCGAACACTGAAGCTTTCTTT. The whole variable domain, remainder taken from reference TRBV5-1 and TRBJ1-1, is KAGVTQTPRYLIKTRGQQVTLSCSPISGHRSVSWYQQTPGQGLQFLFEYFSETQRNKGNFPGRFSGRQFSNSRSEMNVSTLELGDSALYLCASSLAGVSNTEAFFGQGTRLTVV.

The gene calls are TRBV7-2 and TRBJ1-2; TRBD1 matches 7 bases. Trimming cost V 1 base and J 8 bases; bases outside gene matches: 10. The length of the CDR3 is 15 residues. CDR1 is SGHTA, CDR2 FQGNSA, per germline. The CDR3 sequence is CASSLEIGQEVGYTF. DNA for the CDR3: TGTGCCAGCAGCTTAGAAATTGGACAGGAGGTAGGCTACACCTTC.

V gene TRBV7-9 combines with J gene TRBJ2-7; 8 nucleotides match TRBD1. CDR1 and CDR2 (germline): SEHNR, FQNEAQ (reference sequence). V was clipped by 3 bases and J by 3 bases; unmatched bases: 4. This CDR3 has 14 residues. CDR3 region: CASSFGQGGYEQYF. The CDR3, as DNA: TGTGCCAGCAGCTTTGGACAGGGAGGCTACGAGCAGTACTTC.

The chain joins TRBV7-9 to TRBJ1-1; 9 positions match TRBD1. The V gene end was trimmed by 6 bases and the J gene end by 3 bases; junction bases not matched to a gene: 8. This CDR3 is 15 amino acids long. CDR1 and CDR2 (germline): SEHNR, FQNEAQ (reference sequence). CDR3 nucleotides: TGTGCCAGCAGATCTTGGGACAGGGAATACACTGAAGCTTTCTTT. Translated, it gives CASRSWDREYTEAFF. The full variable domain, completed using reference TRBV7-9 and TRBJ1-1, is DTGVSQNPRHKITKRGQNVTFRCDPISEHNRLYWYRQTLGQGPEFLTYFQNEAQLEKSRLLSDRFSAERPKGSFSTLEIQRTEQGDSAMYLCASRSWDREYTEAFFGQGTRLTVV.

The rearrangement links TRBV19 to TRBJ2-1; 16 bases agree with TRBD2. CDR3 length equals 21 residues. V was clipped by 5 bases and J by 9 bases; unmatched bases: 22. The germline V gene encodes CDR1 LNHDA and CDR2 SQIVND (reference sequence). The CDR3 region has the DNA TGTGCCAGTAGTTCCCCCTACGGGACTAGCGGGGGGGGGTTGTTTGAGGTTGAGCAGTTCTTC. Its protein product is CASSSPYGTSGGGLFEVEQFF.

V gene TRBV4-1 combines with J gene TRBJ1-2; tentatively, D is TRBD1 (6 bases). The CDR3 length is 13 residues. Trimming took off 6 bases at V and 3 bases at J, with 11 bases between the two ends. CDR1 is MGHRA, CDR2 YSYEKL, per germline. CDR3 protein: CASRPGGDYGYTF. As DNA, the CDR3 is TGCGCCAGCAGGCCGGGGGGCGACTATGGCTACACCTTC.

V and J are TRBV19 and TRBJ1-6; perhaps TRBD1 as D (5 bases). Looked up from germline, CDR1 is LNHDA and CDR2 is SQIVND (reference sequence). This CDR3 contains 15 residues. V lost 5 bases, J lost 3 bases, and 11 bases lay in between. CDR3 amino acids: CASSSRDFYNSPLHF. CDR3 bases: TGTGCCAGTAGTTCCCGGGACTTCTATAATTCACCCCTCCACTTT.

The J gene is TRBJ1-3, the V gene TRBV7-8; 9 nucleotides align to TRBD1. The CDR3 consists of 15 residues. V shed 4 bases, J shed 4 bases, and the junction held 5 bases outside the gene matches. In germline, CDR1 is SGHVS, CDR2 FQNEAQ. The chain's CDR3 is CASSSQGAAGNTIYF. The CDR3 DNA is TGTGCCAGCAGCTCACAGGGGGCAGCAGGAAACACCATATATTTT.

A few counts support this clone. V gene TRBV2 combines with J gene TRBJ1-2; D might be TRBD1 (5 bases). This CDR3 region has 14 residues. V was pared by 6 bases and J by 2 bases, with 13 bases between. Germline V gives CDR1 SNHLY, CDR2 FYNNEI. This chain's CDR3 is CASRRDAGNYGYTF. CDR3 DNA: TGTGCCAGCAGGAGGGACGCGGGGAACTATGGCTACACCTTC.

This clone was seen only a few times. The junction shows a germline mismatch at one end, possibly a read error. The genes are TRBV7-9 and TRBJ2-5; D is uncertain. The germline CDR1 and CDR2 sequences are SEHNR and FQNEAQ (reference sequence). This CDR3 comprises 15 residues. CDR3 amino acids: CSSSSSMEPQETQYF. The CDR3, as DNA: TGTTCCAGCAGCTCTTCAATGGAGCCACAAGAGACCCAGTACTTC.

This clone has only one observation. This chain uses TRBV9 with TRBJ1-2; D is possibly TRBD1 (6 bases). Trimming took off 5 bases at V and 3 bases at J, with 11 bases between the two ends. The germline gives CDR1 SGDLS, CDR2 YYNGEE. The CDR3 length is 13 residues. CDR3 protein: CASRGAQDYGYTF. In DNA, the CDR3 is TGTGCCAGCAGGGGGGCGCAAGACTATGGCTACACCTTC.

About this clone itself: The junction departs from germline at one end; a sequencing error may be responsible. The chain uses TRBV5-1 and TRBJ2-2, with D maybe TRBD2 (5 bases). Per the germline V gene, CDR1 is SGHRS and CDR2 is YFSETQ. This CDR3 spans 13 amino acids. The CDR3 bases are TGCGCCAGCGACGTTGGAGGCACCGGGGAGCTGCTTTTT. Translation gives CASDVGGTGELLF.

This clone was observed a few times. J is TRBJ2-2 and V is TRBV4-1; no clear D. CDR3 length: 14 amino acids. Germline V lookup: CDR1 MGHRA, CDR2 YSYEKL. Trimming took off 1 base at V and 8 bases at J, with 11 bases between the two ends. The CDR3, as DNA: TGCGCCAGCAGCCAAGTAGTCATTCTAGGGGAGCTGTTTTTT. Protein product: CASSQVVILGELFF.

The count of this clone is one. The chain uses TRBV19 and TRBJ2-1; 9 bases are shared with TRBD2. There are 15 residues in the CDR3. Trimming removed 5 bases from V and 3 bases from J; junction bases left unmatched: 5. Germline V gives CDR1 LNHDA, CDR2 SQIVND (reference sequence). CDR3 residues: CASSSLAGSYNEQFF. The CDR3, as DNA: TGTGCCAGTAGTTCTCTAGCGGGGAGCTACAATGAGCAGTTCTTC.

V is TRBV7-2 and J is TRBJ2-7, with TRBD2 identical over 8 bases. The CDR3 is 15 amino acids. Trimming took 2 bases from V and 2 from J; bases not matched to a gene: 5. CDR1 is SGHTA and CDR2 is FQGNSA in the germline V gene. CDR3 DNA: TGTGCCAGCAGCTTAAACGGGGGGGCCCCCTACGAGCAGTACTTC. Translated, it gives CASSLNGGAPYEQYF.